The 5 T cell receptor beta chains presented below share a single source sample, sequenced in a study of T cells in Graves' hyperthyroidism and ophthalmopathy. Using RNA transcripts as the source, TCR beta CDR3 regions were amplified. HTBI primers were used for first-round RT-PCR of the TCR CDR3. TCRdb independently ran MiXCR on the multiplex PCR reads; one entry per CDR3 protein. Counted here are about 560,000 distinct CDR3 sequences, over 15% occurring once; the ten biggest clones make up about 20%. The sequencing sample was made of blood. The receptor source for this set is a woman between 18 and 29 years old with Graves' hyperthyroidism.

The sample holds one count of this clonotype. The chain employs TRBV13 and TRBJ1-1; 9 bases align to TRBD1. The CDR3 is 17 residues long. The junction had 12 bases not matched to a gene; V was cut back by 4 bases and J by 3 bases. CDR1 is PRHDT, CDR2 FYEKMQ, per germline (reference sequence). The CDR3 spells CASSWRDREFLDTEAFF. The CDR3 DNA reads TGTGCCAGCAGCTGGCGGGACAGGGAGTTCTTAGACACTGAAGCTTTCTTT.

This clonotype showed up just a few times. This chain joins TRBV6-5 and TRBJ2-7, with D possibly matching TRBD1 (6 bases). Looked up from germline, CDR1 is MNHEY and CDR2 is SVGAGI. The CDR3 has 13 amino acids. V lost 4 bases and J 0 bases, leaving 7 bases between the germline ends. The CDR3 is CASSWGHSYEQYF. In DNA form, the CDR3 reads TGTGCCAGCAGTTGGGGGCACTCCTACGAGCAGTACTTC.

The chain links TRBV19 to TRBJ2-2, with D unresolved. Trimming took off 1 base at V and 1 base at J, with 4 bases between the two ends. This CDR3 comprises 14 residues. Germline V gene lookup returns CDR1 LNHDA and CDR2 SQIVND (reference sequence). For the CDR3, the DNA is TGTGCCAGTAGTATAGCGGGGAACACCGGGGAGCTGTTTTTT. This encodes CASSIAGNTGELFF. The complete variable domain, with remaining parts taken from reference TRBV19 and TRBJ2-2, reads DGGITQSPKYLFRKEGQNVTLSCEQNLNHDAMYWYRQDPGQGLRLIYYSQIVNDFQKGDIAEGYSVSREKKESFPLTVTSAQKNPTAFYLCASSIAGNTGELFFGEGSRLTVL.

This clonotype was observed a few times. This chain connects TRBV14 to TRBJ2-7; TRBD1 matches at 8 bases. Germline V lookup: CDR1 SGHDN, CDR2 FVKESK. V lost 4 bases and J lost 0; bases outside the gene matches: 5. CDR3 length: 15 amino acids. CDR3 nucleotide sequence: TGTGCCAGCAGCCCCCGGGACAGGCTCTCCTACGAGCAGTACTTC. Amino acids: CASSPRDRLSYEQYF.

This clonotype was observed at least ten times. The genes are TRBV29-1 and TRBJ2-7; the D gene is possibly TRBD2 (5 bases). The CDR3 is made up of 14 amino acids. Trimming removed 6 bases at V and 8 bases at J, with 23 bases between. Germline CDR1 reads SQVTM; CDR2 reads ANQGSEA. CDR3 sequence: CSVLAPLPFYQQYF. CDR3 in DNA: TGCAGCGTGTTAGCGCCGCTACCATTTTACCAGCAGTACTTC.